The rows below give T cell receptor beta chains drawn from one sample of a study of graft-versus-host responses after intestinal transplantation. The data were produced by immunoSEQ multiplex PCR, yet TCRdb's version contains in-frame clones alone and is incomplete. The data show some 100,000 clones, 80% to 95% seen once. Their antigens remain unidentified. Material: unstimulated CD8+ T cells sorted from spleen or lymph node cells, obtained before intestinal transplant. These receptors all come from a human donor who received an intestinal transplant. CDR3s include the opening cysteine and the closing phenylalanine or tryptophan. The D gene is left open where the match is weak. Size tells how often a clone was seen (once, few, many) or the class of an expanded clone, and some rows leave it out.

.,TRBJ1-1,TRBV13,.,TGTGCCAGCAGCTTAGCAGGGAACACTGAAGCTTTCTTT,CASSLAGNTEAFF
TRBD2,TRBJ2-4,TRBV7-3,.,TGTGCCAGCAGCCCGAGCGGGAGTGGCAAAAACATTCAGTACTTC,CASSPSGSGKNIQYF
TRBD1,TRBJ2-5,TRBV5-5,.,TGTGCCAGCAGTGGAGGACAGGAGATACAAGAGACCCAGTACTTC,CASSGGQEIQETQYF
.,TRBJ2-7,TRBV11-2,.,TGTGCCAGCAGCTGGAACGTCAACGAGCAGTACTTC,CASSWNVNEQYF
TRBD2,TRBJ2-7,TRBV13,once,TGTGCCAGCAGTTTAATTAGCCTTCCGGGACTACCTCGGGACGAGCAGTACTTC,CASSLISLPGLPRDEQYF
.,TRBJ1-1,TRBV4-1,once,TGCGCCAGCAGCCAAGTCGGGGCCGAAGCTTTCTTT,CASSQVGAEAFF
.,TRBJ2-5,TRBV28,.,TGTGCCAGCAGTTTACTGGGGACCCAGTACTTC,CASSLLGTQYF
.,TRBJ2-2,TRBV6-5,.,TGTGCCAGCAGTTACTCCGTTAGCGGGAACACCGGGGAGCTGTTTTTT,CASSYSVSGNTGELFF
TRBD2,TRBJ2-7,TRBV7-6,.,TGTGCCAGCAGCTTAGAGGCGGGGGGGCCCTCCTACGAGCAGTACTTC,CASSLEAGGPSYEQYF
TRBD2,TRBJ2-7,TRBV5-6,.,TGTGCCAGCAGCCCCGTAGCGGGAGCGCCCTCCTACGAGCAGTACTTC,CASSPVAGAPSYEQYF
TRBD2,TRBJ2-3,TRBV6-5,.,TGTGCCAGCAGTTACACGAGCGGGAGGAGCACAGATACGCAGTATTTT,CASSYTSGRSTDTQYF
.,TRBJ2-3,TRBV2,.,TGTGCCAGCAGTGAATCTGGGGGGGCAACAGATACGCAGTATTTT,CASSESGGATDTQYF
TRBD1,TRBJ2-1,TRBV2,.,TGTGCCAGTCCCGGGACAGGGGCGCCCAATGAGCAGTTCTTC,CASPGTGAPNEQFF
TRBD2,TRBJ2-3,TRBV29-1,.,TGCAGCGCAAAAGCGGGAGAGCACACAGATACGCAGTATTTT,CSAKAGEHTDTQYF
.,TRBJ1-5,TRBV4-2,once,TGTGCCAGCAGCCAAGTTGTGGAAAATCAGCCCCAGCATTTT,CASSQVVENQPQHF
.,TRBJ1-1,TRBV5-4,.,TGTGCCAGCAGCTTAGGGTGGGACACTGAAGCTTTCTTT,CASSLGWDTEAFF
.,TRBJ2-3,TRBV7-6,.,TGTGCCAGCAGCTTACTGGGGCCCACAGATACGCAGTATTTT,CASSLLGPTDTQYF
TRBD1,TRBJ2-7,TRBV7-9,.,TGTGCCAGCAGGGTGGGACAGGTATGGCACTTC,CASRVGQVWHF
.,TRBJ2-4,TRBV4-1,.,TGCGCCAGCAGCCACATTTGGACGAAGCTAGTGGCCAAAAACATTCAGTACTTC,CASSHIWTKLVAKNIQYF
TRBD1,TRBJ2-5,TRBV13,.,TGTGCCAGCAGCTTAAGTCCCGGGACAGGGGAGTTGGAGACCCAGTACTTC,CASSLSPGTGELETQYF
TRBD2,TRBJ2-7,TRBV6-4,.,TGTGCCAGCAGTTACTCCCCTAGCGGGACCTACGAGCAGTACTTC,CASSYSPSGTYEQYF
.,TRBJ2-7,TRBV19,.,TGTGCCAGTAGTATAGGGTTAGCGAGCCCCTACGAGCAGTACTTC,CASSIGLASPYEQYF